This T cell receptor beta chain was profiled in a study of regulatory T cells in long-lasting Graves disease. Study-wide context: Disease was considered persistent Graves' disease after over 5 years of antithyroid drugs (with positive TSH receptor antibodies). Study-wide results and caveats: Less diverse TCR repertoires were seen in persistent Graves' patients than in newly diagnosed ones. Sharing of public clonotypes was greater in persistent patients (about 2,500) than in new patients (around 880).

The CDR3 has 15 residues. CDR1 LGHNA and CDR2 YSLEER come from the germline V gene. Deletions cut 0 bases from V and 2 bases from J, with 10 bases between. The sample holds many counts of this clonotype. What it binds is unknown. HTBI primers from iRepertoire and Arm-PCR of CDR3 regions yielded the TCR beta libraries. MiXCR, run by TCRdb on the multiplex PCR reads, gives a single entry per CDR3 protein. This repertoire shows about 470,000 distinct CDR3 sequences, around a fifth found once; its top ten account for roughly 7.7%. The time point is: persistent/refractory GD, antithyroid drugs over 5 years with positive TRAb. RNA extracted from PBMCs served as the sequencing template.

Sequenced here: peripheral blood mononuclear cells (PBMCs), sampled when the disease was refractory, from a patient treated with antithyroid drugs. The chain has TRBV4-3 and TRBJ1-1; D gene uncertain. The source of this sequence is a female donor with Graves disease. CDR3 amino acids: CASSQDWAGNTEAFF. Written as DNA, the CDR3 is TGCGCCAGCAGCCAAGATTGGGCGGGAAACACTGAAGCTTTCTTT.